This T cell receptor (beta chain) was documented in a study of CD8 T cells in ankylosing spondylitis. CDR1 is MNHEY and CDR2 is SMNVEV in the germline V gene (reference sequence). The CDR3 is 13 residues long. V gave up 8 bases and J gave up 6 bases; unmatched junction bases: 9. TCRdb re-called the 5' RACE reads with MiXCR, one entry per CDR3 protein. Of some 240,000 distinct CDR3 sequences in the sample, over 8.5% are singletons; the top ten hold approximately 6.3%. This clonotype originated in a male donor with ankylosing spondylitis or in good health (not recorded which). Material: blood, either unsorted or a sorted T cell fraction (not recorded which). The chain uses TRBV27 and TRBJ2-7, with 8 bases matching TRBD1. CDR3 DNA sequence: TGTGCCAGCGGTCAGGGGGCGCGGATCGAGCAGTACTTC. Translated: CASGQGARIEQYF.